This T cell receptor beta chain appears in the sequencing data of a study of T cell repertoires in cytomegalovirus infection. TCRdb re-derived calls from the reads in MiXCR, one entry per CDR3 protein. The data hold some 920,000 distinct CDR3 sequences, with roughly 31% observed a single time. As for this clonotype: The antigen is not known.

V was cut by 1 base and J by 4 bases, with 15 bases left in between. This CDR3 spans 16 amino acids. Germline V gives CDR1 MGHRA, CDR2 YSYEKL. This receptor was identified in a human donor in good health (CMV status not recorded). Some clones in this sample may be carry-over from other donors' samples. The sample consisted of cultured CD8+ T cells from PBMCs, taken from culture after CMV antigen stimulation. This chain joins TRBV4-1 and TRBJ2-3, with D tentatively TRBD2 (6 bases). DNA of the CDR3: TGCGCCAGCAGCCAAGTGTCGGTGGGGGGAGCAGATACGCAGTATTTT. As protein: CASSQVSVGGADTQYF.